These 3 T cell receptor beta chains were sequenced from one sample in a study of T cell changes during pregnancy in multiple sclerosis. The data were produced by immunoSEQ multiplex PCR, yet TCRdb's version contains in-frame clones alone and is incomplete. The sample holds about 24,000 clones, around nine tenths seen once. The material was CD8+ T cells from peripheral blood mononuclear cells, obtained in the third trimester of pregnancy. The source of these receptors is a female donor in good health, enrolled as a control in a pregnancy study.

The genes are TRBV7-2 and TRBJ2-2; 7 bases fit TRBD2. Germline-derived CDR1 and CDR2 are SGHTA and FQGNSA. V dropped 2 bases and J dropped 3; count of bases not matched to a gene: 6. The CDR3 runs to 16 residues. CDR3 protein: CASSLSGVVYTGELFF. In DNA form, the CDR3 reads TGTGCCAGCAGCTTAAGCGGGGTAGTGTACACCGGGGAGCTGTTTTTT.

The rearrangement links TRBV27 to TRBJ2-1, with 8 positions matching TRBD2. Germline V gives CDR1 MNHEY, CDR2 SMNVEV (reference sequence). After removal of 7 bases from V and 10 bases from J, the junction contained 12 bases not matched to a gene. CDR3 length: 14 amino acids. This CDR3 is CASTNTPLAEEQFF. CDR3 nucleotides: TGTGCCAGCACCAACACCCCACTAGCGGAGGAGCAGTTCTTC.

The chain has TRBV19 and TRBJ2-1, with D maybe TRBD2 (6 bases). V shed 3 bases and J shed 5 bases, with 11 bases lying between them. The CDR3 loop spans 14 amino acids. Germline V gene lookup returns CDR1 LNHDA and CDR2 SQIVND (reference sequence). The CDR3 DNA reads TGTGCCAGTAGTATCACTAGCAATCACAATGAGCAGTTCTTC. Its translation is CASSITSNHNEQFF.